Listed here are 2 T cell receptor beta chains from one sample, sequenced in a study. MiXCR, run by TCRdb on the 5' RACE reads, gives a single entry per CDR3 protein. The table lists about 7,200 distinct CDR3 sequences, 35% to 50% of them singletons. The material sequenced was memory CD4+ T cells sorted from blood. The sample's subset: memory CD4+ T cells, CD4+CD45RO+CD25-. The source of these receptors is a female donor with breast cancer.

V usage is TRBV20-1 and J usage is TRBJ2-1, with a weak D call TRBD1 (5 bases). CDR1 and CDR2 (germline): DFQATT, SNEGSKA (reference sequence). The CDR3 totals 11 residues. V was pared by 5 bases and J by 8 bases, with 10 bases between. The CDR3 loop reads CSAPRVYEQFF. The CDR3 nucleotides read TGCAGTGCTCCCAGGGTCTATGAGCAGTTCTTC.

The chain uses TRBV20-1 and TRBJ1-5; D remains ambiguous. Per germline, CDR1 DFQATT and CDR2 SNEGSKA (reference sequence). This CDR3 is 16 amino acids long. The ends were cut back, 0 bases at V and 0 bases at J, with 12 bases in the middle. The CDR3: CSARDPASYSNQPQHF. In DNA, the CDR3 is TGCAGTGCTAGAGATCCCGCCAGTTATAGCAATCAGCCCCAGCATTTT.